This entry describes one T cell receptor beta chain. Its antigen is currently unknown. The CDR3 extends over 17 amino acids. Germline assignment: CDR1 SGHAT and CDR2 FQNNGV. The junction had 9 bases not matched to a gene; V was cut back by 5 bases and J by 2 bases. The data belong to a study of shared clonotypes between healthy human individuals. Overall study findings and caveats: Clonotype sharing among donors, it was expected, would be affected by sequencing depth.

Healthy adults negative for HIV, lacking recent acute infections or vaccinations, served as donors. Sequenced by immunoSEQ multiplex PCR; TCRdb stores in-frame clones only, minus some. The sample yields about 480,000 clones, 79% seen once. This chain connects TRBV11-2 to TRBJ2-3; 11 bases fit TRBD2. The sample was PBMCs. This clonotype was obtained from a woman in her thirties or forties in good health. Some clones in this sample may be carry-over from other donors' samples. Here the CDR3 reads CASSPGWGLADTDTQYF. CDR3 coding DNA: TGTGCCAGCAGCCCAGGGTGGGGACTAGCGGACACAGATACGCAGTATTTT.